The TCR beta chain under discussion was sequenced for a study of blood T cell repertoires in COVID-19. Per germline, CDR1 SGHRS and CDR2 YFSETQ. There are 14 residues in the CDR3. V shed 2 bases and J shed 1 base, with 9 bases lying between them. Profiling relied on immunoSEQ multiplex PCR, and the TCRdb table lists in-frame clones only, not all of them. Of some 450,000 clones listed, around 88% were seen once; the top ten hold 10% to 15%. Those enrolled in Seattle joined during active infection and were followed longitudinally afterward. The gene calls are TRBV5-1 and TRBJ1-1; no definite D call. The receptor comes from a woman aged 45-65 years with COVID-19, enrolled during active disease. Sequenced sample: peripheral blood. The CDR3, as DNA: TGCGCCAGCAGCTTACTGTCCGGGAACACTGAAGCTTTCTTT. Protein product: CASSLLSGNTEAFF.